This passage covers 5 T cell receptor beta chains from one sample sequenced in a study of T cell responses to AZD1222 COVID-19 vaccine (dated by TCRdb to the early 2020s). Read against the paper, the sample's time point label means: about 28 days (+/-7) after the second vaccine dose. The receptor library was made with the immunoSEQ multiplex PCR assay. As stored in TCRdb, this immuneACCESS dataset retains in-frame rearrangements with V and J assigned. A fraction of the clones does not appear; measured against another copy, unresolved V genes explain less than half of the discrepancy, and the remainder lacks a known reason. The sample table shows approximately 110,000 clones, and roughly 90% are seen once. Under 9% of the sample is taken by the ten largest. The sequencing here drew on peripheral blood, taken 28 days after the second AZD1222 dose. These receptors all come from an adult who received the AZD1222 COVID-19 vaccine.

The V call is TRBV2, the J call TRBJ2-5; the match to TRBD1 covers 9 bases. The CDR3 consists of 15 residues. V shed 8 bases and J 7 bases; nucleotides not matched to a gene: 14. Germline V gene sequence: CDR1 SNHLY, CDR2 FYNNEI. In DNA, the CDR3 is TGTGCCAGCGGGGGCTCCCGGGACAGGGACTGGACCCAGTACTTC. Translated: CASGGSRDRDWTQYF.

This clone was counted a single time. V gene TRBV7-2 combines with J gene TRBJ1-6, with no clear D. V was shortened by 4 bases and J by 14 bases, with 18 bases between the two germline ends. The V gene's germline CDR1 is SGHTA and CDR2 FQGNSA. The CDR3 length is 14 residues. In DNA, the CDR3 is TGTGCCAGCAGCTCCTCACCCGGTCCCGGATCCCTCCACTTT. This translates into CASSSSPGPGSLHF.

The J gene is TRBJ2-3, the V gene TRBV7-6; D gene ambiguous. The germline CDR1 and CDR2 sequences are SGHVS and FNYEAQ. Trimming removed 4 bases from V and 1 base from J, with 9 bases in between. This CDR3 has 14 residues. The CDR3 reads CASSSGARTDTQYF. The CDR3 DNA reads TGTGCCAGCAGCTCCGGCGCCCGCACAGATACGCAGTATTTT.

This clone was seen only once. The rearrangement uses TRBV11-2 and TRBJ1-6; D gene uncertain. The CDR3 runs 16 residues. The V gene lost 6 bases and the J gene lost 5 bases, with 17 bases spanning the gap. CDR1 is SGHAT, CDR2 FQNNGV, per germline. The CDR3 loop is CASSPPGGTHNSPLHF. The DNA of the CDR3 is TGTGCCAGCAGTCCTCCGGGAGGCACACATAATTCACCCCTCCACTTT.

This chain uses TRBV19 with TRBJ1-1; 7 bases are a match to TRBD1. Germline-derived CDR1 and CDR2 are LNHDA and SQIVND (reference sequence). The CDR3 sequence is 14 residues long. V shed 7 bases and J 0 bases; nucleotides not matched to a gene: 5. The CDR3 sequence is CASKSGQMNTEAFF. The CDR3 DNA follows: TGTGCCAGTAAATCGGGACAGATGAACACTGAAGCTTTCTTT.